These 25 T cell receptor beta chains came from one sample sequenced in a study of cytomegalovirus exposure and HLA in healthy donors. PCR used 60 Vbeta primers and 13 Jbeta primers. This table comes from immunoSEQ multiplex PCR, and its TCRdb copy is limited to in-frame clones, with some not included. The sample yields roughly 250,000 clones, 80% to 90% seen once. The specimen sequenced was PBMCs. The receptors derive from a woman in her thirties or forties in good health and CMV-seropositive.

Points on this clone: One end of the junction is discordant with germline, which a read error may explain. The rearrangement uses TRBV27 and TRBJ2-5; possible D gene TRBD1, 6 bases. Germline assignment: CDR1 MNHEY and CDR2 SMNVEV (reference sequence). The CDR3 contains 16 residues. CDR3 bases: TGTGCCAGCAGTCCCCAGGGGACCGCTTGGGGAGAGGCCCAGTACTTC. Its translation is CASSPQGTAWGEAQYF.

The rearrangement links TRBV28 to TRBJ1-5; 7 bases agree with TRBD1. CDR3 length: 15 amino acids. The V segment lost 4 bases and the J segment 6 bases; nucleotides outside the gene matches: 9. Germline V gene data show CDR1 as MDHEN and CDR2 as SYDVKM. The CDR3 sequence: CASSSDSGGGQPQHF. In DNA form, the CDR3 reads TGTGCCAGCAGTTCGGATTCAGGGGGTGGTCAGCCCCAGCATTTT. Full variable domain (rest looked up from reference TRBV28 and TRBJ1-5): DVKVTQSSRYLVKRTGEKVFLECVQDMDHENMFWYRQDPGLGLRLIYFSYDVKMKEKGDIPEGYSVSREKKERFSLILESASTNQTSMYLCASSSDSGGGQPQHFGDGTRLSIL.

The chain is built from TRBV19 and TRBJ2-7, with D possibly matching TRBD1 (6 bases). Per the germline V gene, CDR1 is LNHDA and CDR2 is SQIVND (reference sequence). V lost 5 bases and J 2 bases, leaving 16 bases between the germline ends. This CDR3 is 15 amino acids long. DNA of the CDR3: TGTGCCAGTAGTGCAGGGACACCACTTGCCTACGAGCAGTACTTC. It translates to CASSAGTPLAYEQYF.

This chain connects TRBV11-2 to TRBJ1-5, with 12 bases aligning to TRBD1. The CDR3 covers 15 residues. Looked up from germline, CDR1 is SGHAT and CDR2 is FQNNGV. V lost 3 bases to trimming and J lost 6 bases; unmatched junction nucleotides: 3. The CDR3 DNA reads TGTGCCAGCAGCTTGGGACAGGGGGCGGCTCAGCCCCAGCATTTT. This sequence encodes CASSLGQGAAQPQHF.

This clone turned up a few times. The genes are TRBV30 and TRBJ2-2; 7 bases are shared with TRBD2. Unmatched junction bases numbered 3, after V lost 3 bases and J lost 5 bases. The germline V gene has CDR1 GTSNPN and CDR2 SVGIG (reference sequence). The CDR3 has 13 residues. Here the CDR3 reads CAWRGSGTGELFF. The CDR3 bases are TGTGCCTGGAGGGGTAGCGGGACCGGGGAGCTGTTTTTT. The variable domain in full, completed from reference TRBV30 and TRBJ2-2, reads SQTIHQWPATLVQPVGSPLSLECTVEGTSNPNLYWYRQAAGRGLQLLFYSVGIGQISSEVPQNLSASRPQDRQFILSSKKLLLSDSGFYLCAWRGSGTGELFFGEGSRLTVL.

DNA for the CDR3: TGTGCCAGCAGCCAAGATACGGCTAGCGGCTACGAGCAGTACTTC. Protein sequence: CASSQDTASGYEQYF. The rearrangement joins TRBV4-2 to TRBJ2-7, with 7 bases aligning to TRBD2. With V trimmed by 0 bases and J by 3 bases, 5 bases remained unmatched. The CDR3 length is 15 residues. Germline CDR1 and CDR2: LGHNA and YNFKEQ.

V and J are TRBV7-3 and TRBJ2-3; 9 bases line up with TRBD2. The V gene end was trimmed by 3 bases and the J gene end by 4 bases; junction bases not matched to a gene: 8. This CDR3 spans 16 amino acids. Per germline, CDR1 SGHTA and CDR2 FQGTGA. CDR3 in DNA: TGTGCCAGCAGCTTGTACGAAACTAGCGGGCCAGATACGCAGTATTTT. Protein: CASSLYETSGPDTQYF.

This clone was counted only a few times. In DNA form, the CDR3 reads TGTGCCAGCAGGGTAGCGGGAGGGCGTTTCGATGAGCAGTTCTTC. This sequence encodes CASRVAGGRFDEQFF. J is TRBJ2-1 and V is TRBV7-2, with TRBD2 identical over 11 bases. This CDR3 spans 15 amino acids. CDR1 is SGHTA, CDR2 FQGNSA, per germline. Unmatched junction bases numbered 9, after V lost 6 bases and J lost 8 bases.

The chain links TRBV7-2 to TRBJ2-7; possible D gene TRBD2, 5 bases. Trimming left V 4 bases short and J 4 bases short, with 17 bases between. CDR1 is SGHTA, CDR2 FQGNSA, per germline. The CDR3 extends over 15 amino acids. The chain's CDR3 is CASSSPHSTGYEQYF. The CDR3 DNA reads TGTGCCAGCAGCTCACCCCATAGTACGGGGTACGAGCAGTACTTC.

The CDR3 DNA reads as TGTGCCTGGAGACCCCAGGGGCGCGTGAGCTCCTACAATGAGCAGTTCTTC. It codes for CAWRPQGRVSSYNEQFF. The chain links TRBV30 to TRBJ2-1, with D possibly being TRBD1 (6 bases). The V gene lost 3 bases and the J gene lost 0 bases, with 18 bases spanning the gap. The CDR3 is 17 residues long. Germline V lookup: CDR1 GTSNPN, CDR2 SVGIG (reference sequence).

The genes are TRBV6-6 and TRBJ2-7; 9 nucleotides align to TRBD1. CDR1 and CDR2 (germline): MNHNY, SVGAGI (reference sequence). V shed 8 bases and J 3 bases; nucleotides not matched to a gene: 5. The CDR3 contains 13 residues. CDR3 sequence: CASGRQGGYEQYF. Written as DNA, the CDR3 is TGTGCCAGCGGTCGACAGGGGGGCTACGAGCAGTACTTC.

J is TRBJ1-6 and V is TRBV27, with no clear D. The CDR3 is 15 residues long. Per the germline V gene, CDR1 is MNHEY and CDR2 is SMNVEV (reference sequence). V was pared by 4 bases and J by 9 bases, with 16 bases between. The CDR3 sequence is CASSSEGGGASPLHF. The CDR3 DNA reads TGTGCCAGCAGTTCCGAGGGTGGTGGTGCTTCACCCCTCCACTTT.

J is TRBJ1-1 and V is TRBV29-1; D remains unclear. The V gene lost 6 bases and the J gene lost 0 bases, with 11 bases spanning the gap. Germline V lookup: CDR1 SQVTM, CDR2 ANQGSEA. The CDR3 contains 13 residues. The CDR3 DNA sequence: TGCAGCGTAGTTACACAAATGAACACTGAAGCTTTCTTT. This translates into CSVVTQMNTEAFF.

V usage is TRBV7-8 and J usage is TRBJ1-2, with 11 bases fitting TRBD1. V lost 5 bases, J lost 2 bases, and 4 bases stayed unmatched. CDR3 length: 15 residues. Germline CDR1 SGHVS, CDR2 FQNEAQ. CDR3 sequence reads: CASSPRTGGNYGYTF. Written as DNA, the CDR3 is TGTGCCAGCAGCCCACGGACAGGGGGCAACTATGGCTACACCTTC.

The chain employs TRBV15 and TRBJ1-2, with D possibly matching TRBD1 (5 bases). CDR1 is LNHNV and CDR2 is YYDKDF in the germline V gene (reference sequence). The CDR3 has 15 amino acids. The V end lost 8 bases, the J end lost 1 base, and 17 bases lay between the germline ends. The CDR3 DNA is TGTGCCACCGGAGGGGCTGGAGGGGATAACTATGGCTACACCTTC. Translated, it gives CATGGAGGDNYGYTF.

V usage is TRBV27 and J usage is TRBJ1-2; D unclear. CDR1 is MNHEY and CDR2 is SMNVEV in the germline V gene (reference sequence). The V gene lost 4 bases and the J gene lost 0 bases, with 9 bases spanning the gap. This CDR3 has 14 residues. The CDR3 is CASSSQAANYGYTF. CDR3 in DNA: TGTGCCAGCAGTTCCCAGGCTGCTAACTATGGCTACACCTTC.

This sequence joins TRBV30 and TRBJ2-5, with D possibly TRBD1 on 5 matching bases. The V gene lost 2 bases and the J gene lost 1 base, with 14 bases spanning the gap. Germline V gene sequence: CDR1 GTSNPN, CDR2 SVGIG (reference sequence). CDR3 length equals 15 residues. In DNA, the CDR3 is TGTGCCTGGAGTTCTGGGCAGGGCCTCCAAGAGACCCAGTACTTC. This gives the protein CAWSSGQGLQETQYF.

The chain combines TRBV27 with TRBJ2-7, with 11 bases aligning to TRBD2. The trim removed 3 bases at V and 2 bases at J, leaving 6 bases unmatched. The CDR3 totals 16 residues. Germline assignment: CDR1 MNHEY and CDR2 SMNVEV (reference sequence). As DNA, the CDR3 is TGTGCCAGCAGTTTCCTGCCGGGACTAGCGGCCTACGAGCAGTACTTC. This translates into CASSFLPGLAAYEQYF.

The chain recombines TRBV4-3 with TRBJ1-2, with 7 bases matching TRBD1. Unmatched junction bases numbered 7, after V lost 1 base and J lost 5 bases. Germline CDR1 and CDR2: LGHNA and YSLEER. This CDR3 spans 15 amino acids. Here the CDR3 DNA reads TGCGCCAGCAGCCAAGTAGGGGAGACAGGGTATGGCTACACCTTC. Translating it yields CASSQVGETGYGYTF.

The chain uses TRBV4-3 and TRBJ2-7, with D possibly matching TRBD1 (6 bases). This CDR3 contains 16 residues. Trimming left V 0 bases short and J 6 bases short, with 18 bases between. Germline assignment: CDR1 LGHNA and CDR2 YSLEER. CDR3 sequence reads: CASSQDPGTARGEQYF. Written as DNA, the CDR3 is TGCGCCAGCAGCCAAGATCCCGGGACGGCCAGGGGCGAGCAGTACTTC.

This clone was found a few times. The chain links TRBV18 to TRBJ2-1; 8 nucleotides line up with TRBD2. Germline trimming cut 4 bases from V and 3 bases from J; bases unmatched to any gene: 8. The germline V gene encodes CDR1 KGHSH and CDR2 LQKENI. The CDR3 totals 16 residues. CDR3 in amino acids: CASSLTLAEVYNEQFF. CDR3 DNA: TGTGCCAGCTCACTGACACTAGCGGAAGTCTACAATGAGCAGTTCTTC.

The chain couples TRBV5-1 to TRBJ1-2, with a weak D call TRBD1 (6 bases). The V gene's germline CDR1 is SGHRS and CDR2 YFSETQ. The CDR3 contains 15 residues. Trimming took 3 bases from V and 4 from J, leaving 16 bases between them. The CDR3 region is CASSSNPGATYGYTF. CDR3 nucleotides: TGCGCCAGCAGCTCCAACCCAGGGGCCACCTATGGCTACACCTTC.

The V call is TRBV7-6, the J call TRBJ2-5; 9 bases are a match to TRBD2. This CDR3 is built from 16 residues. J gave up 4 bases and V 5 bases, and 11 bases lay outside the gene matches. The germline V gene has CDR1 SGHVS and CDR2 FNYEAQ. The CDR3 coding sequence is TGTGCCAGCAGCCCCCAGGCGGGCGGGAGGGGAGAGACCCAGTACTTC. Residues: CASSPQAGGRGETQYF.

The V gene is TRBV30, the J gene TRBJ1-1, with D hard to call. The CDR3 contains 13 residues. Germline V gives CDR1 GTSNPN, CDR2 SVGIG (reference sequence). V was cut by 8 bases and J by 0 bases, with 13 bases left in between. The CDR3 DNA sequence: TGTGCCCAAACCAGAACAGTGAACACTGAAGCTTTCTTT. Translating it yields CAQTRTVNTEAFF.

The chain links TRBV7-2 to TRBJ2-2; D is ambiguous. Germline V gene data show CDR1 as SGHTA and CDR2 as FQGNSA. V lost 1 base and J lost 3, with 9 bases in between. The CDR3 spans 15 residues. As DNA, the CDR3 is TGTGCCAGCAGCTTAGTCCAGGCCCACACCGGGGAGCTGTTTTTT. This sequence encodes CASSLVQAHTGELFF. The variable domain in full, completed from reference TRBV7-2 and TRBJ2-2, reads GAGVSQSPSNKVTEKGKDVELRCDPISGHTALYWYRQSLGQGLEFLIYFQGNSAPDKSGLPSDRFSAERTGGSVSTLTIQRTQQEDSAVYLCASSLVQAHTGELFFGEGSRLTVL.